The rows below give T cell receptor beta chains drawn from one sample of a study of blood T cell repertoires in COVID-19. Some clones are missing from TCRdb's copy, which holds only in-frame ones; the method was immunoSEQ multiplex PCR. The sample carries about 260,000 clones, about 87% recorded once. Source material: peripheral blood. These receptors all come from a woman aged 50 to 60 with acute or convalescent COVID-19. Both conserved end residues are part of each CDR3. A D gene is named only where the DNA matches it firmly. Not every row has a clone size; where given, it reads once, few, many or a size class.

>-|TRBJ2-7|13|TRBV2|TRBD1
CASNRDRLYEQYF
TGTGCCAGCAACAGGGACAGGCTCTACGAGCAGTACTTC
>-|TRBJ1-6|16|TRBV4-1|-
CASSQTGPRRGSPLHF
TGCGCCAGCAGCCAAACCGGCCCCAGGAGGGGTTCACCCCTCCACTTT
>-|TRBJ2-7|14|TRBV25-1|-
CASSELTKPYEQYF
TGTGCCAGCAGTGAACTAACTAAACCCTACGAGCAGTACTTC
>-|TRBJ1-2|13|TRBV27|-
CASSSDTSMGYTF
TGTGCCAGCAGTTCCGATACATCCATGGGCTACACCTTC
>-|TRBJ2-7|15|TRBV7-2|-
CASSLSGYISYEQYF
TGTGCCAGCAGCTTGAGCGGGTACATCTCCTACGAGCAGTACTTC
>-|TRBJ2-3|17|TRBV30|TRBD2
CAWRGIAGASSTDTQYF
TGTGCCTGGAGAGGGATAGCGGGAGCTTCTAGCACAGATACGCAGTATTTT
>-|TRBJ2-1|15|TRBV11-2|-
CASSQRPQTYNEQFF
TGTGCCAGCAGCCAGCGACCCCAAACCTACAATGAGCAGTTCTTC
>-|TRBJ2-3|17|TRBV19|TRBD2
CASSTPVGLAGADTQYF
TGTGCCAGTAGTACCCCGGTCGGGCTAGCGGGCGCAGATACGCAGTATTTT
>-|TRBJ2-1|15|TRBV7-6|TRBD1
CASSPGQESHNEQFF
TGTGCCAGCAGCCCTGGACAGGAATCTCACAATGAGCAGTTCTTC
>-|TRBJ1-5|12|TRBV12-3/TRBV12-4|TRBD1
CASNRQGQPQHF
TGTGCCAGCAATCGACAGGGACAGCCCCAGCATTTT
>-|TRBJ1-4|16|TRBV7-9|TRBD1
CASRPNPGQGYEKLFF
TGTGCCAGCAGACCAAATCCGGGACAGGGCTATGAAAAACTGTTTTTT
>-|TRBJ1-1|15|TRBV5-1|-
CASSLTRVMNTEAFF
TGCGCCAGCAGCTTGACCAGGGTAATGAACACTGAAGCTTTCTTT
>-|TRBJ1-4|14|TRBV11-2|TRBD1
CASSLGQGAEKLFF
TGTGCCAGCAGCTTAGGTCAGGGGGCAGAAAAACTGTTTTTT
>few|TRBJ1-6|15|TRBV4-1|TRBD1
CASSRPQGADSPLHF
TGCGCCAGCAGCCGACCTCAGGGGGCAGATTCACCCCTCCACTTT
>-|TRBJ2-7|16|TRBV28|-
CASSPGAAGAIIGQYF
TGTGCCAGCAGCCCTGGAGCGGCGGGGGCGATTATCGGGCAGTACTTC
>-|TRBJ2-7|13|TRBV18|-
CASSPTGDGREIF
TGTGCCAGCTCACCGACGGGTGATGGTCGCGAGATTTTC
>-|TRBJ1-1|15|TRBV15|-
CATSRVRASGTEAFF
TGTGCCACCAGCAGGGTTAGAGCGTCGGGCACTGAAGCTTTCTTT
>-|TRBJ2-5|15|TRBV30|TRBD2
CAWSAGGSSAETQYF
TGTGCCTGGAGTGCTGGCGGGAGTTCGGCAGAGACCCAGTACTTC
>-|TRBJ2-1|15|TRBV6-1|TRBD2
CASSDQLAFYNEQFF
TGTGCCAGCAGTGATCAACTAGCGTTTTACAATGAGCAGTTCTTC
>-|TRBJ1-1|14|TRBV28|-
CASSLTAGKAEAFF
TGTGCCAGCAGTTTAACAGCAGGGAAGGCTGAAGCTTTCTTT
>-|TRBJ1-1|15|TRBV4-1|-
CASSHPSWAYTEAFF
TGCGCCAGCAGCCACCCCTCCTGGGCTTACACTGAAGCTTTCTTT
>-|TRBJ1-4|18|TRBV11-3|-
CASSHTSDTLAVNEKLFF
TGTGCCAGCAGCCACACTTCGGACACCTTAGCAGTTAATGAAAAACTGTTTTTT
>once|TRBJ2-7|16|TRBV3-1/TRBV3-2|TRBD2
CASSPSALAGVIRQYF
TGTGCCAGCAGCCCAAGTGCACTAGCGGGAGTAATAAGGCAGTACTTC
>-|TRBJ1-2|15|TRBV2|-
CASSEAPGQLYGYTF
TGTGCCAGCAGTGAAGCCCCGGGACAACTCTATGGCTACACCTTC
>-|TRBJ2-7|15|TRBV5-1|TRBD2
CASSLLAGRGYEQYF
TGCGCCAGCAGCTTACTAGCGGGAAGAGGCTACGAGCAGTACTTC
>-|TRBJ2-2|17|TRBV6-2/TRBV6-3|TRBD2
CASSYSMATSNTGELFF
TGTGCCAGCAGTTACTCGATGGCGACTAGCAACACCGGGGAGCTGTTTTTT
>-|TRBJ2-1|14|TRBV29-1|-
CSARGSPAGNEQFF
TGCAGCGCCCGGGGTTCCCCTGCGGGCAATGAGCAGTTCTTC
>-|TRBJ1-2|14|TRBV7-2|-
CASRLVKGAGGYTF
TGTGCCAGCCGCTTAGTTAAGGGCGCGGGAGGCTACACCTTC
>once|TRBJ2-3|15|TRBV28|TRBD2
CASSSSSGSTDTQYF
TGTGCCAGCAGTTCCTCTAGCGGCTCCACAGATACGCAGTATTTT
>-|TRBJ2-7|12|TRBV11-2|-
CASKSGSYEQYF
TGTGCCAGCAAATCAGGCTCCTACGAGCAGTACTTC
>-|TRBJ2-7|14|TRBV30|TRBD2
CAWTSLLAGQQQYF
TGTGCCTGGACCTCTTTACTAGCGGGTCAGCAGCAGTACTTC
>-|TRBJ2-1|15|TRBV3-1/TRBV3-2|-
CASSPRTSIEDEQFF
TGTGCCAGCAGCCCCAGAACTAGTATTGAGGATGAGCAGTTCTTC
>-|TRBJ2-1|15|TRBV5-1|TRBD2
CASSLGLASYNEQFF
TGCGCCAGCAGTTTAGGACTAGCGAGCTACAATGAGCAGTTCTTC
>-|TRBJ1-5|14|TRBV15|-
CATSRGNSYQPQHF
TGTGCCACCAGCAGAGGTAACAGCTATCAGCCCCAGCATTTT
>-|TRBJ2-3|14|TRBV25-1|TRBD1
CASSSRGFTDTQYF
TGTGCCAGCAGTAGCAGGGGGTTCACAGATACGCAGTATTTT
>once|TRBJ2-6|14|TRBV3-1/TRBV3-2|-
CASKNSAGANVLTF
TGTGCCAGCAAAAACTCCGCTGGGGCCAACGTCCTGACTTTC
>-|TRBJ1-4|16|TRBV19|-
CASTAGPKSYNEKLFF
TGTGCCAGTACCGCGGGCCCAAAGAGTTATAATGAAAAACTGTTTTTT
>-|TRBJ1-1|15|TRBV6-5|-
CASSYIQGMNTEAFF
TGTGCCAGCAGTTACATACAGGGCATGAACACTGAAGCTTTCTTT
>-|TRBJ1-3|15|TRBV7-8|-
CASSLGTSSGNTIYF
TGTGCCAGCAGCTTAGGGACTTCCTCTGGAAACACCATATATTTT
>-|TRBJ1-6|15|TRBV5-6|TRBD1
CASSLIGTGESPLHF
TGTGCCAGCAGCTTGATCGGGACAGGTGAATCACCCCTCCACTTT
>few|TRBJ1-2|15|TRBV2|TRBD1
CASSPGQGPSRGYTF
TGTGCCAGCAGTCCGGGACAGGGACCGTCTAGGGGCTACACCTTC
>once|TRBJ2-7|14|TRBV28|TRBD1
CASRQQGPPGEQYF
TGTGCCAGCAGACAACAGGGGCCCCCTGGCGAGCAGTACTTC
>-|TRBJ2-1|18|TRBV24-1|TRBD2
CATSDLRTSVSSYNEQFF
TGTGCCACCAGTGATTTGCGGACTAGCGTAAGCTCCTACAATGAGCAGTTCTTC
>-|TRBJ1-2|21|TRBV24-1|TRBD1
CATSEGYRGRDPAQLTYGYTF
TGTGCCACCAGTGAGGGTTATAGGGGGCGTGATCCGGCGCAGCTGACCTATGGCTACACCTTC
>-|TRBJ1-2|17|TRBV6-1|-
CASSENVLPGVGYGYTF
TGTGCCAGCAGTGAAAATGTTCTTCCAGGGGTGGGCTATGGCTACACCTTC
>-|TRBJ2-7|11|TRBV20-1|-
CSAMTAYEQYF
TGCAGTGCTATGACAGCCTACGAGCAGTACTTC
>-|TRBJ2-1|12|TRBV5-1|-
CASSQTYNEQFF
TGCGCCAGCAGTCAGACTTACAATGAGCAGTTCTTC
>-|TRBJ2-4|15|TRBV5-1|-
CASSLAPGVINIQYF
TGCGCCAGCAGCTTGGCCCCGGGAGTAATAAACATTCAGTACTTC
>few|TRBJ2-7|13|TRBV27|TRBD2
CASSLAADYEQYF
TGTGCCAGCAGTCTAGCGGCAGACTACGAGCAGTACTTC
>-|TRBJ2-7|14|TRBV27|TRBD2
CASSLAGGDYEQYF
TGTGCCAGCAGTTTGGCGGGAGGGGACTACGAGCAGTACTTC